This TCR beta chain was captured in a study of beta chain features in type 1 diabetes. Background on the study: In all, some 110 million sorted cells from all samples were analyzed. Study-level findings and limits: Junctions at VDJ sites from type 1 diabetes patients had fewer insertions and more deletions. People with Type 1 diabetes carried modestly yet significantly shorter TCRB CDR3s in all four CD4+ subsets.

The isolated RNA, all of it, was reverse transcribed, so expressed TCRB transcripts were what got sequenced. Some clones are missing from TCRdb's copy, which holds only in-frame ones; the method was immunoSEQ multiplex PCR. Among hundreds of thousands of clones listed, 14% were seen once. Based on CD45RO/CCR7/CD25/CD127/CD95/CD27, CD4+ regulatory, stem cell-like memory, naive and central memory cells were sorted. The CDR3 sequence is 15 residues long. Germline-derived CDR1 and CDR2 are SGHTA and FQGNSA. V gave up 5 bases and J gave up 1 base, with 11 bases separating them. Of note for this clone: Its antigen is currently unknown.

The sequenced material came from central memory CD4+ T cells from blood. This chain links TRBV7-2 with TRBJ2-2; D perhaps matches TRBD2 (5 bases). This TCR derives from a man in his thirties or forties in good health. CDR3 residues: CASSGSGRNTGELFF. For the CDR3, the DNA is TGTGCCAGCAGCGGGTCGGGGAGGAACACCGGGGAGCTGTTTTTT.